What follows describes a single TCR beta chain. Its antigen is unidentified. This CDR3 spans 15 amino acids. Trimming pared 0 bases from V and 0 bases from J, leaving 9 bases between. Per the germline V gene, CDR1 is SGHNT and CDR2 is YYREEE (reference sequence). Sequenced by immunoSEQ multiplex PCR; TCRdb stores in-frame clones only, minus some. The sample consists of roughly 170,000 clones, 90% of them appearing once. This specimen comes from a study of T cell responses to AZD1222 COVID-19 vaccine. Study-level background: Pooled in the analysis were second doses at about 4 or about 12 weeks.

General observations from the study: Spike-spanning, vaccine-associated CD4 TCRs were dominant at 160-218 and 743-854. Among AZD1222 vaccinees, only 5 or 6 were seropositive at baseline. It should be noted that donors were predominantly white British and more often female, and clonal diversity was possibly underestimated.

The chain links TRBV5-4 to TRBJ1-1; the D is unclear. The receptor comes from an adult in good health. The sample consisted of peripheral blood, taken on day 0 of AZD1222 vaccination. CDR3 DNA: TGTGCCAGCAGCTTGGAGGGCAGCGTGAACACTGAAGCTTTCTTT. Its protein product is CASSLEGSVNTEAFF.